This entry lists 12 T cell receptor beta chains sequenced from one sample in a study of technical replicates of blood from several donors. The assay was immunoSEQ multiplex PCR, and TCRdb's table has in-frame clones only and misses some. The sample has approximately 81,000 clones; around 95% are singletons. The sequencing input was T cells isolated from PBMCs. Receptor source: a human donor in good health.

The chain is built from TRBV7-9 and TRBJ1-5; 7 nucleotides align to TRBD1. V lost 1 base to trimming and J lost 6 bases; unmatched junction nucleotides: 6. This CDR3 is built from 15 residues. The V gene's germline CDR1 is SEHNR and CDR2 FQNEAQ (reference sequence). The CDR3 is CASSLGGQGGQPQHF. CDR3 DNA sequence: TGTGCCAGCAGCTTAGGTGGTCAGGGGGGTCAGCCCCAGCATTTT.

Written as DNA, the CDR3 is TGCGCCAGCAGCCAAGACGGACTTTCCTACGAGCAGTACTTC. Amino acids: CASSQDGLSYEQYF. This chain uses TRBV4-3 with TRBJ2-7; weak D call: TRBD2 (5 bases). This CDR3 is built from 14 residues. V lost 0 bases to trimming and J lost 1 base, with 7 bases between them. Germline V CDR1 and CDR2: LGHNA, YSLEER.

The J gene is TRBJ2-7, the V gene TRBV7-3; tentative D call: TRBD2 (6 bases). The CDR3 contains 13 residues. V shed 6 bases and J shed 6 bases, with 15 bases lying between them. Germline V gene lookup returns CDR1 SGHTA and CDR2 FQGTGA. The CDR3 nucleotides read TGTGCCAGCAGTCCCGCCGTCGGGGGCGAGCAGTACTTC. This gives the protein CASSPAVGGEQYF.

The J gene is TRBJ1-1, the V gene TRBV27, with D hard to call. Trimming left V 3 bases short and J 5 bases short, with 13 bases between. The CDR3 contains 14 residues. Germline CDR1 and CDR2: MNHEY and SMNVEV (reference sequence). Here the CDR3 reads CASSFSGWITEAFF. The DNA of the CDR3 is TGTGCCAGCAGTTTTTCAGGTTGGATTACTGAAGCTTTCTTT.

V and J are TRBV6-4 and TRBJ1-4, with D uncertain. Germline-derived CDR1 and CDR2 are MRHNA and SNTAGT. This CDR3 spans 14 amino acids. Deletions cut 0 bases from V and 5 bases from J, with 7 bases between. The CDR3 reads CASSDSRLNEKLFF. In DNA, the CDR3 is TGTGCCAGCAGTGACTCCCGACTAAATGAAAAACTGTTTTTT.

The CDR3 spells CASSRGLAGKTQYF. DNA of the CDR3: TGTGCCAGCAGCCGGGGACTAGCGGGAAAGACCCAGTACTTC. This rearrangement joins TRBV6-5 to TRBJ2-5, with 13 bases fitting TRBD2. Losses at the gene ends were 6 bases for V and 6 bases for J; bases not matched to a gene: 4. The CDR3 is 14 residues long. Germline values: CDR1 MNHEY, CDR2 SVGAGI.

The chain links TRBV6-5 to TRBJ1-2, with unresolved D. Trimming removed 0 bases from V and 4 bases from J, with 9 bases in between. The length of the CDR3 is 14 residues. CDR1 MNHEY and CDR2 SVGAGI come from the germline V gene. The CDR3 spells CASSYSEGGYGYTF. CDR3 bases: TGTGCCAGCAGTTACTCGGAGGGCGGCTATGGCTACACCTTC.

This chain uses TRBV9 with TRBJ2-5, with D unresolved. Trimming shortened V by 0 bases and J by 5 bases, and 11 bases separated the two germline ends. The CDR3 runs to 14 residues. CDR1 is SGDLS and CDR2 is YYNGEE in the germline V gene. The CDR3 sequence: CASSVAPVSETQYF. DNA of the CDR3: TGTGCCAGCAGCGTAGCTCCGGTCTCGGAGACCCAGTACTTC.

The rearrangement joins TRBV9 to TRBJ2-1; no clear D gene. V shed 7 bases and J shed 0 bases, with 11 bases lying between them. The CDR3 totals 14 residues. Germline lookup yields CDR1 SGDLS and CDR2 YYNGEE. The chain's CDR3 is CASPLGSSYNEQFF. The CDR3 nucleotides are TGTGCCAGCCCGTTGGGCAGCTCCTACAATGAGCAGTTCTTC.

This chain uses TRBV19 with TRBJ2-3, with 10 bases fitting TRBD2. Germline-derived CDR1 and CDR2 are LNHDA and SQIVND (reference sequence). V was clipped by 9 bases and J by 3 bases; unmatched bases: 12. The CDR3 spans 16 residues. The CDR3 DNA sequence: TGTGCCAGCACGAAGGGATTAGCGGGAGGTACAGATACGCAGTATTTT. This sequence encodes CASTKGLAGGTDTQYF.

As DNA, the CDR3 is TGCGCCAGCAGCCAAGGGACAGGCTATGGCTACACCTTC. Protein product: CASSQGTGYGYTF. V is TRBV4-1 and J is TRBJ1-2; 7 nucleotides align to TRBD1. The V and J ends lost 1 base and 4 bases, in that order; junction bases with no gene match: 0. Looked up from germline, CDR1 is MGHRA and CDR2 is YSYEKL. CDR3 size: 13 residues.

This clone was seen once. The V gene is TRBV9, the J gene TRBJ2-7, with 8 bases lining up with TRBD1. The V and J ends lost 4 bases and 1 base, in that order; junction bases with no gene match: 7. This CDR3 comprises 15 residues. Germline V lookup: CDR1 SGDLS, CDR2 YYNGEE. Written as DNA, the CDR3 is TGTGCCAGCAGCCCTCTGGGGACAGGTTCCTACGAGCAGTACTTC. Its protein product is CASSPLGTGSYEQYF.